The 10 T cell receptor beta chains given below trace back to one sample, sequenced in a study of tissue T cells after allogeneic stem cell transplantation. Enrolled prospectively were adult allogeneic hematopoietic cell transplant recipients whose graft-versus-host disease was steroid-refractory. Sequencing was performed with immunoSEQ multiplex PCR; in TCRdb, only in-frame clones are kept and a portion is missing. Here the sample spans a few thousand clones, 75% being singletons. Sequences were derived from small intestine tissue, sampled at autopsy. The receptors shown here come from an older male patient with steroid-refractory graft-versus-host disease after an allogeneic stem cell transplant. Some of the T cells might come from the graft donor.

This clone was picked up one time. The chain has TRBV10-3 and TRBJ1-1; maybe TRBD1 (6 bases). Germline V gene sequence: CDR1 ENHRY, CDR2 SYGVKD. CDR3 size: 16 residues. V lost 5 bases to trimming and J lost 0 bases, with 16 bases between them. The DNA for the CDR3 is TGTGCCATCAGTCAGGGGTCGGGATATATGAACACTGAAGCTTTCTTT. It translates to CAISQGSGYMNTEAFF.

This clone came up a few times. This sequence joins TRBV5-4 and TRBJ1-1; D uncertain. Germline CDR1 SGHNT, CDR2 YYREEE (reference sequence). The V gene lost 0 bases and the J gene lost 2 bases, with 5 bases spanning the gap. The CDR3 covers 13 residues. CDR3 coding DNA: TGTGCCAGCAGCTTGGGGGGAAACACTGAAGCTTTCTTT. Protein product: CASSLGGNTEAFF.

This clone was picked up one time. The gene calls are TRBV2 and TRBJ2-3; tentative D call: TRBD2 (6 bases). Trimming took 4 bases from V and 5 from J, leaving 13 bases between them. This CDR3 contains 14 residues. Germline CDR1 SNHLY, CDR2 FYNNEI. The CDR3: CASSVLAGRDTQYF. CDR3 DNA sequence: TGTGCCAGCAGTGTACTGGCGGGGAGAGATACGCAGTATTTT.

The chain carries TRBV7-8 and TRBJ2-7; TRBD1 matches at 7 bases. CDR3 size: 13 residues. V lost 5 bases to trimming and J lost 6 bases; unmatched junction nucleotides: 7. Germline V gene data show CDR1 as SGHVS and CDR2 as FQNEAQ. The CDR3 sequence is CASSPRDSLEQYF. As DNA, the CDR3 is TGTGCCAGCAGCCCCCGGGACAGCCTCGAGCAGTACTTC.

V is TRBV10-3 and J is TRBJ2-1; the match to TRBD2 covers 12 bases. V trimming: 2 bases; J trimming: 6 bases; junction bases outside the gene matches: 2. The CDR3 consists of 15 residues. The germline gives CDR1 ENHRY, CDR2 SYGVKD. The CDR3 loop reads CAISEGLAGTNEQFF. The CDR3 DNA follows: TGTGCCATCAGTGAGGGACTAGCGGGGACCAATGAGCAGTTCTTC.

The chain links TRBV18 to TRBJ2-1, with 7 bases identical to TRBD2. This CDR3 region has 16 residues. Losses at the gene ends were 3 bases for V and 3 bases for J; bases not matched to a gene: 8. The V gene's germline CDR1 is KGHSH and CDR2 LQKENI. CDR3 sequence: CASSPGGNGRYNEQFF. In DNA form, the CDR3 reads TGTGCCAGCTCACCGGGAGGGAATGGACGCTACAATGAGCAGTTCTTC. The full variable domain, completed using reference TRBV18 and TRBJ2-1, is NAGVMQNPRHLVRRRGQEARLRCSPMKGHSHVYWYRQLPEEGLKFMVYLQKENIIDESGMPKERFSAEFPKEGPSILRIQQVVRGDSAAYFCASSPGGNGRYNEQFFGPGTRLTVL.

The V and J genes are TRBV4-2 and TRBJ2-5; 8 bases align to TRBD2. The length of the CDR3 is 17 residues. Germline CDR1 LGHNA, CDR2 YNFKEQ. J gave up 1 base and V 2 bases, and 9 bases lay outside the gene matches. The chain's CDR3 is CASSQTTSGDSQETQYF. DNA for the CDR3: TGTGCCAGCAGCCAAACTACTAGCGGAGATTCCCAAGAGACCCAGTACTTC.

The chain has TRBV20-1 and TRBJ2-3; a weak D match, TRBD2 (6 bases). V gave up 3 bases and J gave up 2 bases, with 15 bases separating them. CDR1 is DFQATT and CDR2 is SNEGSKA in the germline V gene (reference sequence). The CDR3 has 15 amino acids. The CDR3 DNA reads TGCAGTGCTAGTTCGTCCGGGGGATTCACAGATACGCAGTATTTT. Protein product: CSASSSGGFTDTQYF.

V is TRBV30 and J is TRBJ1-1, with unresolved D. Trimming removed 0 bases from V and 7 bases from J, with 18 bases in between. The CDR3 is 15 residues long. CDR1 and CDR2 (germline): GTSNPN, SVGIG (reference sequence). The CDR3 sequence is CAWSVLGAAGGEAFF. In DNA form, the CDR3 reads TGTGCCTGGAGTGTATTGGGCGCGGCCGGCGGTGAAGCTTTCTTT.

This rearrangement joins TRBV7-2 to TRBJ2-7, with 7 bases matching TRBD2. Per germline, CDR1 SGHTA and CDR2 FQGNSA. J was trimmed by 4 bases and V by 5 bases; bases with no gene match: 8. CDR3 size: 14 residues. The CDR3: CASSPGRSGYEQYF. The CDR3 region has the DNA TGTGCCAGCAGCCCCGGGAGGTCCGGTTACGAGCAGTACTTC.